The rows below give T cell receptor beta chains drawn from one sample of a study of vaccination effects on CD4 cells after COVID-19. No antigen has been identified for these receptors. The data were produced by immunoSEQ multiplex PCR, yet TCRdb's version contains in-frame clones alone and is incomplete. This sample has 20,000 to 25,000 clones; 70% to 80% occur once, and the top ten carry 9.1%. The sequenced sample was CD4+ T cells from PBMCs cultured with HCoV-229E spike peptides, obtained after COVID-19 vaccination. These receptors were obtained from a human donor who received a COVID-19 vaccine. Each CDR3 is given with its conserved first and last residue. The order of the fields is J gene, V gene, CDR3 protein.

j_call: TRBJ2-2; v_call: TRBV5-1; cdr3_aa: CASSLRAYTGELFF
j_call: TRBJ1-5; v_call: TRBV5-1; cdr3_aa: CASSFLAGEGQPQHF
j_call: TRBJ2-4; v_call: TRBV7-2; cdr3_aa: CASSLRDTGDIQYF
j_call: TRBJ2-7; v_call: TRBV4-1; cdr3_aa: CASSLITSGSYEQYF
j_call: TRBJ2-3; v_call: TRBV19; cdr3_aa: CASRGSIASGGTDTQYF
j_call: TRBJ2-5; v_call: TRBV4-1; cdr3_aa: CASSQEGRREAETQYF
j_call: TRBJ1-5; v_call: TRBV11-2; cdr3_aa: CASSLNSGPGQPQHF
j_call: TRBJ2-7; v_call: TRBV11-2; cdr3_aa: CASSSDRVKQYF
j_call: TRBJ1-2; v_call: TRBV28; cdr3_aa: CASSFYRRINYGYTF
j_call: TRBJ2-3; v_call: TRBV6-5; cdr3_aa: CASSLTRGADTQYF
j_call: TRBJ1-5; v_call: TRBV29-1; cdr3_aa: CSVNFQDSNQPQHF
j_call: TRBJ2-7; v_call: TRBV10-3; cdr3_aa: CAISGTAREQYF
j_call: TRBJ2-1; v_call: TRBV15; cdr3_aa: CATSRRDRTFYNEQFF
j_call: TRBJ1-4; v_call: TRBV18; cdr3_aa: CASSPSEQMNEKLFF
j_call: TRBJ2-4; v_call: TRBV4-1; cdr3_aa: CASSRGTSGIAKNIQYF
j_call: TRBJ2-5; v_call: TRBV24-1; cdr3_aa: CATSDYKRETQYF
j_call: TRBJ2-7; v_call: TRBV27; cdr3_aa: CASSLGFGAGTSYEQYF
j_call: TRBJ1-2; v_call: TRBV30; cdr3_aa: CAWKLTGSGYTF
j_call: TRBJ2-3; v_call: TRBV6-6; cdr3_aa: CASSYSQGAGTDTQYF
j_call: TRBJ2-4; v_call: TRBV15; cdr3_aa: CATSDPSNPKNIQYF
j_call: TRBJ2-1; v_call: TRBV19; cdr3_aa: CASSSDRTYNEQFF
j_call: TRBJ2-5; v_call: TRBV12-3/TRBV12-4; cdr3_aa: CATSLKGTQYF